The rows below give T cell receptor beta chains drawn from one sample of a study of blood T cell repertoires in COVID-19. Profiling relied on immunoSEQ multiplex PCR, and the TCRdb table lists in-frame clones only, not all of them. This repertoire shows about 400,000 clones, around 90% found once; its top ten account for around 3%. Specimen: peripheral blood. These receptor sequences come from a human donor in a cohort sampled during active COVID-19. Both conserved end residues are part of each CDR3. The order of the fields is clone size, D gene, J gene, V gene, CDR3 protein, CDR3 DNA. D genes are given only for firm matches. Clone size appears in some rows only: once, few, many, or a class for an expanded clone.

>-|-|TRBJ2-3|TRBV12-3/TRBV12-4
CASSLDRGDTQYF
TGTGCCAGCAGTTTAGATCGGGGTGATACGCAGTATTTT
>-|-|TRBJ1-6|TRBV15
CATSTISDSLVPLHF
TGTGCCACCAGCACAATCTCGGACAGCTTGGTACCCCTCCACTTT
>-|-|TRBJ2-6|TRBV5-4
CASSLTPSGANVLTF
TGTGCCAGCAGCTTGACACCCTCTGGGGCCAACGTCCTGACTTTC
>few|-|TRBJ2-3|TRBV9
CASSVGGESSTDTQYF
TGTGCCAGCAGCGTAGGGGGGGAATCTAGCACAGATACGCAGTATTTT
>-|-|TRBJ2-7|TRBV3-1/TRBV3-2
CASSQGNRALDEQYF
TGTGCCAGCAGCCAAGGGAACAGGGCTCTCGACGAGCAGTACTTC
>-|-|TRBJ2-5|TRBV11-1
CASSLAGGETQYF
TGTGCCAGCAGCTTAGCCGGGGGAGAGACCCAGTACTTC
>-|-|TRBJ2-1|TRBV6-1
CASSEGQINEQFF
TGTGCCAGCAGTGAAGGACAGATCAATGAGCAGTTCTTC
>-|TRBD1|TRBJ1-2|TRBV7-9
CASSLTRQGADGYTF
TGTGCCAGCAGCTTAACCCGACAGGGGGCGGATGGCTACACCTTC
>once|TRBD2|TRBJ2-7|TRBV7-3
CASSLSAGGPYEQYF
TGTGCCAGCAGCTTATCAGCGGGAGGTCCCTACGAGCAGTACTTC
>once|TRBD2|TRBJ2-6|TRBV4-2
CASSQEASGRRGRGANVLTF
TGTGCCAGCAGCCAAGAGGCTAGCGGGAGGCGGGGACGTGGGGCCAACGTCCTGACTTTC
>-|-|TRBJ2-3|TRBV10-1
CASSGGASTDTQYF
TGCGCCAGCAGTGGCGGGGCTAGCACAGATACGCAGTATTTT
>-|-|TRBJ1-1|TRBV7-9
CASSPNYGGGTLNTEAFF
TGTGCCAGCAGCCCGAATTATGGTGGGGGCACCCTGAACACTGAAGCTTTCTTT
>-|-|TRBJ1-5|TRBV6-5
CASESGMIEPQHF
TGTGCCAGCGAGTCGGGGATGATTGAGCCCCAGCATTTT
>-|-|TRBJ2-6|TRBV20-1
CSASTGSGANVLTF
TGCAGTGCTAGTACGGGCTCTGGGGCCAACGTCCTGACTTTC
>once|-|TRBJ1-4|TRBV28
CASSYSGEATNEKLFF
TGTGCCAGCAGTTATTCAGGGGAAGCAACTAATGAAAAACTGTTTTTT
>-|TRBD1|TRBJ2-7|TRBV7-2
CASSPTGDWSYEQYF
TGTGCCAGCAGCCCTACAGGGGATTGGTCCTACGAGCAGTACTTC
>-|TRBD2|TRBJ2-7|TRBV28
CASSATAGGYEQYF
TGTGCCAGCAGCGCGACAGCGGGGGGTTACGAGCAGTACTTC
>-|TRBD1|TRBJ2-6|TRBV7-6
CAISGGGLLGANVLTF
TGTGCCATCTCAGGGGGCGGTCTCTTAGGGGCCAACGTCCTGACTTTC
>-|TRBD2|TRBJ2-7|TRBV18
CASSRGPVGLAGVVNEQYF
TGTGCCAGCTCAAGGGGACCCGTGGGACTAGCGGGAGTTGTAAACGAGCAGTACTTC
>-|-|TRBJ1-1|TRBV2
CASRVSHTEAFF
TGTGCCAGCCGGGTCTCCCACACTGAAGCTTTCTTT
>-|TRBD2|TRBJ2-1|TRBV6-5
CASTTGTSGREQFF
TGTGCCAGCACAACCGGGACTAGCGGAAGGGAGCAGTTCTTC
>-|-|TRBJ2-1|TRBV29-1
CSVNREPYNEQFF
TGCAGTGTCAACAGGGAACCATACAATGAGCAGTTCTTC
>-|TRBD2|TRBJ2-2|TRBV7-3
CASSPLWTSGFDTGELFF
TGTGCCAGCAGCCCCCTTTGGACTAGCGGGTTTGACACCGGGGAGCTGTTTTTT
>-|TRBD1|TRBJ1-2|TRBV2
CASTLITGGTGYTF
TGTGCCAGCACACTCATCACAGGGGGCACTGGCTACACCTTC
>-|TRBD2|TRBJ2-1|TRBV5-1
CASSWTSGINEQFF
TGCGCCAGCAGCTGGACTAGCGGGATCAATGAGCAGTTCTTC
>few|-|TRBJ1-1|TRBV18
CASSPQPIMNTEAFF
TGTGCCAGCTCACCACAGCCCATCATGAACACTGAAGCTTTCTTT
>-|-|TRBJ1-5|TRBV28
CATLPGGWGISNQPQHF
TGTGCCACACTGCCTGGGGGCTGGGGAATTAGCAATCAGCCCCAGCATTTT
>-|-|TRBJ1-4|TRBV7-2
CASSSPQANNEKLFF
TGTGCCAGCAGCTCGCCACAGGCCAATAATGAAAAACTGTTTTTT
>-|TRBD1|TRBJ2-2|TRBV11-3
CASSLGGQGRTGELFF
TGTGCCAGCAGCTTAGGCGGACAGGGCCGGACCGGGGAGCTGTTTTTT
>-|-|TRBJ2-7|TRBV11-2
CASSRSQGGAYEQYF
TGTGCCAGCAGCCGTAGTCAAGGGGGGGCCTACGAGCAGTACTTC
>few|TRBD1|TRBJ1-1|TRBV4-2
CASSQMTGRNTEAFF
TGTGCCAGCAGCCAGATGACAGGGCGGAACACTGAAGCTTTCTTT
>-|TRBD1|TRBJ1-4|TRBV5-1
CASSLERAGQGEGANEKLFF
TGCGCCAGCAGCTTGGAAAGGGCGGGACAGGGGGAAGGAGCTAATGAAAAACTGTTTTTT
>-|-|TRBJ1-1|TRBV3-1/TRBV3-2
CASSQNSLNTEAFF
TGTGCCAGCAGCCAGAACAGCCTCAACACTGAAGCTTTCTTT
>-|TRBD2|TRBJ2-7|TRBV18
CASSPLGTRSEQYF
TGTGCCAGCTCACCTCTCGGGACTAGATCCGAGCAGTACTTC
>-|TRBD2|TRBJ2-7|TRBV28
CASQPGLAGDYEQYF
TGTGCCAGCCAACCGGGACTAGCAGGAGATTACGAGCAGTACTTC
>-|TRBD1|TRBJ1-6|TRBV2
CASTGNRGPSPLHF
TGTGCCAGCACCGGGAACAGGGGGCCTTCACCCCTCCACTTT
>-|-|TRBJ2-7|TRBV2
CASSLVRGSYEQYF
TGTGCCAGCAGTTTAGTAAGGGGGAGCTACGAGCAGTACTTC
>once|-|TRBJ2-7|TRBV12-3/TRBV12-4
CASSFRGYEQYF
TGTGCCAGCAGCTTCAGGGGCTACGAGCAGTACTTC
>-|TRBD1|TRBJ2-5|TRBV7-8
CASSRGQGGGETQYF
TGTGCCAGCAGCCGAGGACAGGGTGGTGGAGAGACCCAGTACTTC
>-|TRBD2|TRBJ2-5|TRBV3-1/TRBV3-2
CASSRFVTSGKETQYF
TGTGCCAGCAGCCGATTTGTGACTAGCGGGAAAGAGACCCAGTACTTC
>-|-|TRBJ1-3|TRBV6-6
CASSFTGGDGNTIYF
TGTGCCAGCAGCTTCACCGGGGGGGATGGAAACACCATATATTTT
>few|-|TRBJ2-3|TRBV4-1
CASSQDPAASDTQYF
TGCGCCAGCAGCCAAGATCCAGCGGCGTCAGATACGCAGTATTTT
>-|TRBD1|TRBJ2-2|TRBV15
CATSRRTGGAGELFF
TGTGCCACCAGCAGAAGGACAGGGGGGGCCGGGGAGCTGTTTTTT
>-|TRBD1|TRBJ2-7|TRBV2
CASSAGQGGSPYEQYF
TGTGCCAGCAGCGCCGGACAGGGCGGATCGCCCTACGAGCAGTACTTC
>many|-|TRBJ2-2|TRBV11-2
CASRPLGANTGELFF
TGTGCCAGCAGACCGTTGGGGGCTAACACCGGGGAGCTGTTTTTT
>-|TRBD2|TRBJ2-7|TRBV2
CASTEGGLAGPYEQYF
TGTGCCAGCACCGAGGGGGGGCTAGCGGGACCCTACGAGCAGTACTTC
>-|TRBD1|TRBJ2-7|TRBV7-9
CASSPGTGGDGQYF
TGTGCCAGCAGCCCCGGGACAGGGGGCGACGGACAGTACTTC
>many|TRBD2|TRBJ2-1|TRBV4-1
CASGRGSREANYNEQFF
TGCGCCAGCGGACGAGGGTCGCGGGAGGCTAATTACAATGAGCAGTTCTTC
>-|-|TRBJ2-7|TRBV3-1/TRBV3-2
CASSQHLAISDEQYF
TGTGCCAGCAGCCAACACCTAGCTATTTCGGACGAGCAGTACTTC
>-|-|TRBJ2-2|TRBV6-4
CASNLPSTGELFF
TGTGCCAGCAACCTCCCGAGTACCGGGGAGCTGTTTTTT
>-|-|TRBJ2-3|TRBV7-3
CASSSLATDTQYF
TGTGCCAGCAGCTCCCTGGCCACAGATACGCAGTATTTT
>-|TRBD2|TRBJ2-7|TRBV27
CASSLSVRGDHSYEQYF
TGTGCCAGCAGTTTATCGGTGCGGGGGGACCACTCCTACGAGCAGTACTTC
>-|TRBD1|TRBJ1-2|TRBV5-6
CASSFRDRALLRLYGYTF
TGTGCCAGCAGCTTCAGGGACAGGGCGCTTTTACGCCTCTATGGCTACACCTTC
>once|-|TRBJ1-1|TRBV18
CASTPNREAAEAFF
TGTGCCAGCACCCCGAACAGGGAAGCCGCTGAAGCTTTCTTT
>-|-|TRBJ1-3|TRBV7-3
CASSDTSGNTIYF
TGTGCCAGCAGCGACACCTCTGGAAACACCATATATTTT